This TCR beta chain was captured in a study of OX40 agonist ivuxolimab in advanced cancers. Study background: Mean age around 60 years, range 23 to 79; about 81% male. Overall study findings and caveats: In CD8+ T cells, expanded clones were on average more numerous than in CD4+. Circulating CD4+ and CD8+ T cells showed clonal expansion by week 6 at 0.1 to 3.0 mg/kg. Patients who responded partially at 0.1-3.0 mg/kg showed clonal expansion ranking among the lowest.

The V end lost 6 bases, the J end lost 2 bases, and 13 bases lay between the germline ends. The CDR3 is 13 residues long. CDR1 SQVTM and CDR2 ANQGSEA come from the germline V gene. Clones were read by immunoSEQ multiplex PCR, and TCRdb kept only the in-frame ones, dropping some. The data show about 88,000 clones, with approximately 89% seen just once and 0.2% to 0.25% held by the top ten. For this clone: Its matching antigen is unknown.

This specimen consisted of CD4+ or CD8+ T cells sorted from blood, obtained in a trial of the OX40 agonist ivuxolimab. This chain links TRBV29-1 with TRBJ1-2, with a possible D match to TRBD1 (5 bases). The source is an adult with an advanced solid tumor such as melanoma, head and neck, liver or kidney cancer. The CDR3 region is CSVADTLNYGYTF. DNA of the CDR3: TGCAGCGTGGCGGACACACTCAACTATGGCTACACCTTC.